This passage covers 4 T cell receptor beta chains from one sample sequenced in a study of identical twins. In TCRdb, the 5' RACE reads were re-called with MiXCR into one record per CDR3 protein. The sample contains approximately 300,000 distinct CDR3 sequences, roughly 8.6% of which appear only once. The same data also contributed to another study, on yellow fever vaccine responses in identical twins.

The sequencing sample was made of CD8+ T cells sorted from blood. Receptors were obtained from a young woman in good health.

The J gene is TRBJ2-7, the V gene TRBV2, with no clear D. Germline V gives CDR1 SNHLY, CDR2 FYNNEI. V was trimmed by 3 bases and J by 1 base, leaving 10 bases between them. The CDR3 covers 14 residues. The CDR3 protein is CASSEVGSSYEQYF. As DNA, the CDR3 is TGTGCCAGCAGTGAGGTTGGCAGTTCCTACGAGCAGTACTTC.

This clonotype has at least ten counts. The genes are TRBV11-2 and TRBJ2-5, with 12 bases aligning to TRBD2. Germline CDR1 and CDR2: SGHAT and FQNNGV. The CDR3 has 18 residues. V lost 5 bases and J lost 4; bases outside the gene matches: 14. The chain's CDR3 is CASSPKPHPSGRAETQYF. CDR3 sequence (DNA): TGTGCCAGCAGCCCCAAGCCCCATCCTAGCGGGAGGGCAGAGACCCAGTACTTC.

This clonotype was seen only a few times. The CDR3, as DNA: TGTGCCAGCAGTGGGACTAGCGGGGGCAATGAGCAGTTCTTC. It is translated as CASSGTSGGNEQFF. The chain links TRBV6-4 to TRBJ2-1; 13 nucleotides match TRBD2. The CDR3 extends over 14 amino acids. Unmatched junction bases numbered 0, after V lost 4 bases and J lost 6 bases. Per germline, CDR1 MRHNA and CDR2 SNTAGT.

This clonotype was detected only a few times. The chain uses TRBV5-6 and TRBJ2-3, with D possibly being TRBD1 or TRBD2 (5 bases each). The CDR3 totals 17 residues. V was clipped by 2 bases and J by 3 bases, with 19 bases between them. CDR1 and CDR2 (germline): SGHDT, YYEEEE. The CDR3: CASSFGTGLRPTDTQYF. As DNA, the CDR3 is TGTGCCAGCAGCTTTGGAACGGGGCTAAGACCTACAGATACGCAGTATTTT.